The 16 T cell receptor beta chains presented below share a single source sample, sequenced in a study of beta chain features in type 1 diabetes. No cognate antigen is known for these TCRs. Every bit of the isolated RNA underwent reverse transcription, so sequencing read expressed TCRB transcripts. Data came from immunoSEQ multiplex PCR; TCRdb stores just in-frame clones and leaves some out. The sample shows more than 550,000 clones, about an eighth of them seen only once. The study, taken as a whole, reports: Type 1 diabetes patients had moderately but significantly shorter TCRB CDR3s in all four CD4+ subsets.

Sequenced sample: naive CD4+ T cells from blood. The receptors originated from a man younger than 35 with type 1 diabetes.

On this clone: The sample carries other DNA sequences with the same CDR3. The rearrangement links TRBV4-2 to TRBJ2-7; no definite D call. V was trimmed by 0 bases and J by 4 bases, leaving 7 bases between them. CDR3 length: 13 amino acids. In germline, CDR1 is LGHNA, CDR2 YNFKEQ. The CDR3: CASSQERGYEQYF. For the CDR3, the DNA is TGTGCCAGCAGCCAAGAACGCGGTTACGAGCAGTACTTC.

Only a few counts were recorded for this clone. The chain recombines TRBV5-1 with TRBJ2-5; TRBD1 matches 7 bases. Trimming removed 0 bases from V and 5 bases from J; junction bases left unmatched: 7. In germline, CDR1 is SGHRS, CDR2 YFSETQ. This CDR3 contains 15 residues. The CDR3 protein is CASSLGDSAWETQYF. In DNA form, the CDR3 reads TGCGCCAGCAGCTTGGGGGACAGTGCGTGGGAGACCCAGTACTTC.

This clone has a handful of counts. The V gene is TRBV7-2, the J gene TRBJ2-2; D might be TRBD2 (6 bases). The CDR3 consists of 14 residues. Per germline, CDR1 SGHTA and CDR2 FQGNSA. V was cut by 8 bases and J by 1 base, with 11 bases left in between. The DNA for the CDR3 is TGTGCCAGCGGGACTGTGCTGAACACCGGGGAGCTGTTTTTT. It codes for CASGTVLNTGELFF. Looking up the rest from reference TRBV7-2 and TRBJ2-2 gives the full variable domain: GAGVSQSPSNKVTEKGKDVELRCDPISGHTALYWYRQSLGQGLEFLIYFQGNSAPDKSGLPSDRFSAERTGGSVSTLTIQRTQQEDSAVYLCASGTVLNTGELFFGEGSRLTVL.

This clone was counted between two and nine times. V and J are TRBV6-1 and TRBJ2-1; 11 bases align to TRBD2. V was pared by 6 bases and J by 9 bases, with 10 bases of the junction left unmatched. CDR1 is MNHNS, CDR2 SASEGT, per germline. This CDR3 has 15 amino acids. CDR3 region: CASSVIVGTSGEQFF. The CDR3 DNA is TGTGCCAGCAGCGTGATAGTTGGGACTAGCGGTGAGCAGTTCTTC.

There are a few counts of this clone. This sequence joins TRBV10-1 and TRBJ2-5; no firm D call. V was shortened by 5 bases and J by 2 bases, with 9 bases between the two germline ends. In germline, CDR1 is WNHNN, CDR2 SYGVQD (reference sequence). CDR3 length: 13 residues. In DNA, the CDR3 is TGCGCCAGCAGTAGAGGTCAACAAGAGACCCAGTACTTC. This sequence encodes CASSRGQQETQYF.

The rearrangement links TRBV5-6 to TRBJ2-7, with D perhaps TRBD1 (5 bases). This CDR3 is built from 13 residues. V was cut by 0 bases and J by 6 bases, with 10 bases left in between. CDR1 is SGHDT and CDR2 is YYEEEE in the germline V gene. CDR3 nucleotide sequence: TGTGCCAGCAGCTTGGCCAGGGCGGTCGAGCAGTACTTC. It codes for CASSLARAVEQYF.

For the CDR3, the DNA is TGTGCCTGGAGTGTAAACAGATACAATGAGCAGTTCTTC. It codes for CAWSVNRYNEQFF. V is TRBV30 and J is TRBJ2-1; D ambiguous. Germline-derived CDR1 and CDR2 are GTSNPN and SVGIG (reference sequence). The CDR3 covers 13 residues. Trimming took off 0 bases at V and 4 bases at J, with 7 bases between the two ends. The full variable domain, rest sourced from reference TRBV30 and TRBJ2-1, is SQTIHQWPATLVQPVGSPLSLECTVEGTSNPNLYWYRQAAGRGLQLLFYSVGIGQISSEVPQNLSASRPQDRQFILSSKKLLLSDSGFYLCAWSVNRYNEQFFGPGTRLTVL.

The CDR3 region is CASSQEAIGQPQHF. DNA of the CDR3: TGTGCCAGCAGCCAAGAGGCGATCGGACAGCCCCAGCATTTT. The chain joins TRBV4-2 to TRBJ1-5; D unresolved. The germline CDR1 and CDR2 sequences are LGHNA and YNFKEQ. CDR3 length equals 14 residues. Trimming shortened V by 0 bases and J by 7 bases, and 10 bases separated the two germline ends.

CDR3 nucleotide sequence: TGCGCCAGCAGTCAATCGAGCACATCCACATCCTACGAGCAGTACTTC. Protein: CASSQSSTSTSYEQYF. The V gene is TRBV23-1, the J gene TRBJ2-7; D gene ambiguous. TRBV23-1 has ORF status, its function being uncertain. The CDR3 totals 16 residues. V lost 0 bases and J 1 base, leaving 13 bases between the germline ends.

This clone has just a few counts. V gene TRBV9 combines with J gene TRBJ1-1; D is undetermined. The germline CDR1 and CDR2 sequences are SGDLS and YYNGEE. This CDR3 spans 14 amino acids. The V gene lost 1 base and the J gene lost 4 bases, with 11 bases spanning the gap. This CDR3 is CASSVPDPATEAFF. CDR3 in DNA: TGTGCCAGCAGCGTACCGGACCCGGCCACTGAAGCTTTCTTT.

This chain uses TRBV5-1 with TRBJ2-5; D ambiguous. The germline V and J ends were trimmed by 3 bases and 3 bases, with 12 bases remaining between them. The length of the CDR3 is 14 residues. The V gene's germline CDR1 is SGHRS and CDR2 YFSETQ. CDR3 DNA: TGCGCCAGCAGCTCCGGCTCATTCGAAGAGACCCAGTACTTC. This encodes CASSSGSFEETQYF.

This sequence joins TRBV7-3 and TRBJ2-3; 7 bases are a match to TRBD2. Germline CDR1 reads SGHTA; CDR2 reads FQGTGA. Trimming cost V 5 bases and J 6 bases; bases outside gene matches: 8. There are 14 residues in the CDR3. In DNA, the CDR3 is TGTGCCAGCAGCGTAGGACTAGTCGCTGATACGCAGTATTTT. It is translated as CASSVGLVADTQYF.

The chain recombines TRBV28 with TRBJ2-2; D unresolved. CDR3 length: 13 residues. Germline lookup yields CDR1 MDHEN and CDR2 SYDVKM. The V and J ends lost 8 bases and 0 bases respectively, with 7 bases between them. As DNA, the CDR3 is TGTGCCAGCCATTCCCCGAACACCGGGGAGCTGTTTTTT. Its translation: CASHSPNTGELFF.

This clone was picked up one time. The rearrangement joins TRBV27 to TRBJ2-7, with 7 positions matching TRBD2. The CDR3 consists of 15 residues. The germline gives CDR1 MNHEY, CDR2 SMNVEV (reference sequence). V trimming: 9 bases; J trimming: 3 bases; junction bases outside the gene matches: 14. The CDR3 nucleotides are TGTGCCAGTTGTACCCCGGCTAGCGGTTACTACGAGCAGTACTTC. This translates into CASCTPASGYYEQYF.

J is TRBJ1-2 and V is TRBV30; possible D gene TRBD1, 5 bases. V lost 4 bases and J lost 6, with 12 bases in between. CDR1 and CDR2 from the germline V gene are GTSNPN and SVGIG (reference sequence). This CDR3 spans 12 amino acids. The CDR3 coding sequence is TGTGCCTGGATATACATGGGGGATGGCTACACCTTC. It codes for CAWIYMGDGYTF.

This clone turned up a few times. V usage is TRBV6-1 and J usage is TRBJ1-5; D uncertain. V lost 8 bases and J 1 base, leaving 6 bases between the germline ends. CDR1 is MNHNS, CDR2 SASEGT, per germline. This CDR3 contains 12 residues. CDR3 sequence (DNA): TGTGCCAGCGGAAGGAGCAATCAGCCCCAGCATTTT. This codes for CASGRSNQPQHF.